This T cell receptor (beta chain) was retrieved from a study of cytomegalovirus exposure and HLA in healthy donors. Primers included in the PCR were 60 Vbeta and 13 Jbeta primers. The method was immunoSEQ multiplex PCR; TCRdb's version includes in-frame clones alone and lacks a portion of them. The sample records 150,000 or so clones, 76% being singletons. Regarding this clone: In the same sample, other DNA sequences code for this CDR3.

V was pared by 2 bases and J by 4 bases, with 2 bases of the junction left unmatched. This CDR3 has 13 residues. Germline loops: CDR1 SGHTA, CDR2 FQGTGA. This chain uses TRBV7-3 with TRBJ2-7; 7 bases line up with TRBD2. The sequenced sample consisted of PBMCs. This TCR was sampled from a male donor in good health and CMV-seronegative. This chain's CDR3 is CASSLVGGYEQYF. DNA of the CDR3: TGTGCCAGCAGCTTAGTGGGGGGGTACGAGCAGTACTTC.